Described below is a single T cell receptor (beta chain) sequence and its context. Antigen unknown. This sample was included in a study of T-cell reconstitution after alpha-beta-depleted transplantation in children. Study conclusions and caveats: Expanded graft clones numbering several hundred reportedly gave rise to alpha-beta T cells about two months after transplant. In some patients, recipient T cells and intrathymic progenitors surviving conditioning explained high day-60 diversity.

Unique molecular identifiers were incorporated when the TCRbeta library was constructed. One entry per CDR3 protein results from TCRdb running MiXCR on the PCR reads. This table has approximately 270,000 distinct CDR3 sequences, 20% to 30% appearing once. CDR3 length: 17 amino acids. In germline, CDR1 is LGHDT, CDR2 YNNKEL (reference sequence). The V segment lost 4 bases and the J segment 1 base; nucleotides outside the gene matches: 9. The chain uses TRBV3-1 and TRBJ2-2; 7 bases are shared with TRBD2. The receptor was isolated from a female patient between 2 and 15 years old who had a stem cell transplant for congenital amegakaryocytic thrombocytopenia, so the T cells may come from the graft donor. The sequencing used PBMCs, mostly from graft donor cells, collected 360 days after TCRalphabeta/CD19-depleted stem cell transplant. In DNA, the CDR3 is TGTGCCAGCAGCCGTCTAGCGGTCCATCAGAACACCGGGGAGCTGTTTTTT. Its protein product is CASSRLAVHQNTGELFF.